Listed below are T cell receptor beta chains from one sample, sequenced in a study of control samples from healthy donors and cancer patients. Generated by immunoSEQ multiplex PCR, the TCRdb table keeps only in-frame clones and is missing some. The sample contains approximately 120,000 clones, 85% to 95% of which appear only once. Material for sequencing was PBMCs. The receptors were gathered from a man older than 75 with head and neck cancer. Each CDR3 is given with its conserved first and last residue. The D gene is left open where the match is weak. Expanded clones get a size class; other rows say once, few or many, or leave the size out.

j_call | v_call | clone_size | d_call | cdr3_aa | cdr3_nt
TRBJ2-2 | TRBV13 | . | . | CASSLAGRDTGELFF | TGTGCCAGCAGCTTAGCGGGTCGGGACACCGGGGAGCTGTTTTTT
TRBJ2-7 | TRBV6-5 | once | TRBD1 | CASSYSIDRAYEQYF | TGTGCCAGCAGTTACTCAATAGACAGGGCCTACGAGCAGTACTTC
TRBJ2-5 | TRBV6-5 | . | . | CASSYSRAQETQYF | TGTGCCAGCAGTTACTCCAGGGCCCAAGAGACCCAGTACTTC
TRBJ2-7 | TRBV7-9 | . | . | CASSPPPRAGVRYEQYF | TGTGCCAGCAGCCCCCCACCCAGGGCAGGGGTTCGTTACGAGCAGTACTTC
TRBJ1-4 | TRBV6-6 | . | . | CASSERQGKLFF | TGTGCCAGCAGCGAGAGACAAGGAAAACTGTTTTTT
TRBJ1-1 | TRBV5-1 | . | . | CASSLGENMNTEAFF | TGCGCCAGCAGCTTGGGGGAAAATATGAACACTGAAGCTTTCTTT
TRBJ1-6 | TRBV5-1 | . | . | CASSLDSRSSYNSPLHF | TGCGCCAGCAGCTTGGATAGTAGGAGCTCCTATAATTCACCCCTCCACTTT
TRBJ2-2 | TRBV5-1 | . | . | CASSPKGPGEGTGELFF | TGCGCCAGCAGTCCAAAGGGACCCGGCGAGGGCACCGGGGAGCTGTTTTTT
TRBJ1-1 | TRBV5-1 | . | TRBD1 | CASSRDRNTEAFF | TGCGCCAGCAGTCGGGACAGGAACACTGAAGCTTTCTTT
TRBJ1-1 | TRBV18 | once | . | CASSPLRDTEAFF | TGTGCCAGCTCACCACTCAGGGATACTGAAGCTTTCTTT